A selection of T cell receptor beta chains follows, all from one sample in a study of T cell responses to AZD1222 COVID-19 vaccine. Measured with immunoSEQ multiplex PCR; TCRdb has only the in-frame clones, and not every one. The table has around 180,000 clones, approximately 92% seen once. The sample here was peripheral blood, taken on day 0 of AZD1222 vaccination. These receptors all come from an adult in good health. CDR3s leave out the opening cysteine and the closing phenylalanine or tryptophan. Fields, in order: V gene, J gene, CDR3 protein.

>TRBV12-3/TRBV12-4|TRBJ2-1
ASSLTAFEQF
>TRBV30|TRBJ1-1
AWGQGQGEAF
>TRBV7-9|TRBJ1-3
ASSSTGTSVSGNTIY
>TRBV6-5|TRBJ2-3
ASSLGAGAQGAQY
>TRBV19|TRBJ1-1
ASSMGKDRGEAF
>TRBV2|TRBJ2-7
ASLPLSSYEQY
>TRBV27|TRBJ1-1
ASSSRTTYEAF
>TRBV3-1/TRBV3-2|TRBJ1-2
ASSLTGGAGNGYT
>TRBV6-4|TRBJ1-1
ASSDSNRGNTEAF
>TRBV28|TRBJ1-1
ASSFRVGTEAF
>TRBV7-6|TRBJ1-4
ASRMGQLNEKLF
>TRBV19|TRBJ2-7
ASSIYRGLSYEQY
>TRBV7-9|TRBJ1-1
ASSLVLRGTGEAF
>TRBV2|TRBJ1-4
ASSFFPEALGLF
>TRBV19|TRBJ1-5
ASSRTGGGQPQH
>TRBV2|TRBJ1-1
ASSAGVAF
>TRBV6-2/TRBV6-3|TRBJ2-3
ASSTLPGSTQY
>TRBV19|TRBJ2-7
ASSIGRSRGGDEQY
>TRBV28|TRBJ1-2
ASSKGDYGYT
>TRBV10-2|TRBJ2-7
ASSESGQGYEQY
>TRBV5-1|TRBJ1-3
ASSLGGTPGNTIY
>TRBV15|TRBJ1-1
ATSRDTGNTEAF
>TRBV4-2|TRBJ2-6
ASRSAGDGGANVLT
>TRBV9|TRBJ1-3
ASSVDAGSGNTIY
>TRBV3-1/TRBV3-2|TRBJ2-5
ASSLLGPDQETQY
>TRBV18|TRBJ1-3
ASSPRPGDWTGNTIY
>TRBV19|TRBJ2-5
ASSRGQETQY
>TRBV4-2|TRBJ2-1
ASSQDVGREQF
>TRBV6-6|TRBJ1-2
ASSSIPVYGYT
>TRBV28|TRBJ1-2
ASSSLVGYGYT
>TRBV6-1|TRBJ1-5
ASSDPRRLSNQPQH
>TRBV18|TRBJ1-5
ASSPSLDQPQH
>TRBV10-3|TRBJ1-1
AARQGGTEAF
>TRBV7-9|TRBJ1-1
ASSETGRAGETEAF
>TRBV27|TRBJ1-3
ASSPSLSGNTIY
>TRBV2|TRBJ2-1
ASSDPRSDSYNEQF
>TRBV10-2|TRBJ2-1
ASSVLFHSYNEQF
>TRBV7-8|TRBJ2-5
ASSSSGTRRETQY
>TRBV9|TRBJ1-1
ASSPGRNTEAF
>TRBV2|TRBJ1-2
ASSRAALYGYT
>TRBV15|TRBJ1-1
ATSRKENRVRDEAF
>TRBV6-4|TRBJ2-3
ASSESLYTDTQY
>TRBV3-1/TRBV3-2|TRBJ2-5
ASSQDLERADQETQY
>TRBV7-2|TRBJ2-7
ASSWGVRGPYEQY
>TRBV2|TRBJ1-5
ASSLRTEDQPQH
>TRBV6-4|TRBJ1-6
ASSLDGGNSPLH
>TRBV28|TRBJ1-2
ASSFMRGSYGYT
>TRBV15|TRBJ1-6
ATSRAELNSPLH
>TRBV28|TRBJ1-3
ASSSHRGQENTIY
>TRBV10-3|TRBJ2-3
AIRTSEARGTDTQY
>TRBV2|TRBJ2-1
ASEGYRGGYNEQF
>TRBV6-1|TRBJ1-5
ASRWTGQSYQPQH
>TRBV6-2/TRBV6-3|TRBJ2-5
ASSRTGEAQY
>TRBV6-5|TRBJ1-1
ASSYSTGGVTEAF
>TRBV10-3|TRBJ2-7
ASGTTLSGEQY
>TRBV5-5|TRBJ2-7
ASSLRLSGSSGQY